This T cell receptor beta chain was recorded in a study of blood T cell repertoires in COVID-19. Clones were sequenced by immunoSEQ multiplex PCR, and TCRdb holds only the in-frame ones, with some missing. This table holds 350,000 to 450,000 clones, 80% to 90% found once. Germline V gene data show CDR1 as SGHTA and CDR2 as FQGNSA. The CDR3 consists of 16 residues. Trimming took 5 bases from V and 3 from J; bases not matched to a gene: 7. The V call is TRBV7-2, the J call TRBJ2-3; 11 bases map to TRBD2. What was sequenced was peripheral blood. This sequence was found in an older woman with COVID-19, enrolled during active disease. The CDR3 DNA reads as TGTGCCAGCAGCCTCTCTAGCGGGGGGCCTACAGATACGCAGTATTTT. As protein: CASSLSSGGPTDTQYF.